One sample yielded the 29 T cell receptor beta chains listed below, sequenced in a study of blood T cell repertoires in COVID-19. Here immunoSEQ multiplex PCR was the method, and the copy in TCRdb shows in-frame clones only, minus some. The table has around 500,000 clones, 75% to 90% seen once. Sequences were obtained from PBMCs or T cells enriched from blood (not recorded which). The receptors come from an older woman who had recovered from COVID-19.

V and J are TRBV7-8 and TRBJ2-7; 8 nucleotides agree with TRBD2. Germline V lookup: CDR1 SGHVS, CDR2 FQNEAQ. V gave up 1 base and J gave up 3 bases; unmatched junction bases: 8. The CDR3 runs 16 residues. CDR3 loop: CASSLGTAGGVYEQYF. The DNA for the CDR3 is TGTGCCAGCAGCTTAGGTACGGCGGGGGGCGTCTACGAGCAGTACTTC.

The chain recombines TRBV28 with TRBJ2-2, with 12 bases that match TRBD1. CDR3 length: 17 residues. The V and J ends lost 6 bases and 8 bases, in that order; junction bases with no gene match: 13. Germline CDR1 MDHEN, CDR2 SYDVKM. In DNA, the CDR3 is TGTGCCAGCAGCAAAAGGGGGACAGGGGGCGCTTCTGGGGAGCTGTTTTTT. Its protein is CASSKRGTGGASGELFF.

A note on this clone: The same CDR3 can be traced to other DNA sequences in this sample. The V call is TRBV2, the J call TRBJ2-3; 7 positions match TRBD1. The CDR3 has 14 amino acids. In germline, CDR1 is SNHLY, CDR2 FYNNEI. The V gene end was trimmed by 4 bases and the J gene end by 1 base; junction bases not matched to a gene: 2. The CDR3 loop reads CASSVGQGTDTQYF. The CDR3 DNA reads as TGTGCCAGCAGTGTTGGACAGGGCACAGATACGCAGTATTTT.

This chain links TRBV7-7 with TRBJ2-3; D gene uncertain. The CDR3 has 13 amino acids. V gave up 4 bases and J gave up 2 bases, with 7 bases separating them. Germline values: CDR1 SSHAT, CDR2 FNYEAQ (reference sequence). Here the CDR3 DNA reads TGTGCCAGCAGCTCGTTTGTCACAGATACGCAGTATTTT. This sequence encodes CASSSFVTDTQYF.

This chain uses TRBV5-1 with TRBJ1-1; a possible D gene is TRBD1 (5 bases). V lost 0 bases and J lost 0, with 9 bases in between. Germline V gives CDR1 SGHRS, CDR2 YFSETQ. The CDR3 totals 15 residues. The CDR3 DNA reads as TGCGCCAGCAGCTTGGGGGGCGGTTTGAACACTGAAGCTTTCTTT. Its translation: CASSLGGGLNTEAFF.

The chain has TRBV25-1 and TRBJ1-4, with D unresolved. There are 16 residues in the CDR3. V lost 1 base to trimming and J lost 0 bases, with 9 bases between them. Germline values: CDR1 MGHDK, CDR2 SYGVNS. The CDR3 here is CASSESGRTTNEKLFF. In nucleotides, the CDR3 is TGTGCCAGCAGTGAATCTGGGAGAACAACTAATGAAAAACTGTTTTTT.

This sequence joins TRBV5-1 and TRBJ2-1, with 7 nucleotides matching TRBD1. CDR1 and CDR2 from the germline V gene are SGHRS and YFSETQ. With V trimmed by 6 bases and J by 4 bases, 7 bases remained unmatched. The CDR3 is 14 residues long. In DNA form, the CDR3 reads TGCGCCAGCACCCCGGGACAGACATACAATGAGCAGTTCTTC. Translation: CASTPGQTYNEQFF.

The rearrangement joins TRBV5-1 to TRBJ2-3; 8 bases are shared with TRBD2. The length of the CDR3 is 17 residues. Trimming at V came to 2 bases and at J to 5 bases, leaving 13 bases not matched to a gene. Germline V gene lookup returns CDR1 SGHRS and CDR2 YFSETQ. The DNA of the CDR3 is TGCGCCAGCAGCTTCGCTTACTTTGGCGGGGGGCAAGATACGCAGTATTTT. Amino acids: CASSFAYFGGGQDTQYF.

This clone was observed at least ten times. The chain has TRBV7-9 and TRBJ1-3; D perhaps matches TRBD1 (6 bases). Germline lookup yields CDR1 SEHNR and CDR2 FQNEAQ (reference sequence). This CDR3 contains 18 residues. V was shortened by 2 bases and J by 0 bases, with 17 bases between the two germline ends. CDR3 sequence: CASSLRGAPSFSGNTIYF. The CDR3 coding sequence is TGTGCCAGCAGCTTACGGGGGGCCCCTTCTTTCTCTGGAAACACCATATATTTT.

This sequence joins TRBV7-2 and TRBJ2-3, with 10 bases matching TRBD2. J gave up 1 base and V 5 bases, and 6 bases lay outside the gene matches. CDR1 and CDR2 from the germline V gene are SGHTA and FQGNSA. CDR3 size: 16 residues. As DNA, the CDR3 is TGTGCCAGCAGCCAGGGACTAGCGAGACGCACAGATACGCAGTATTTT. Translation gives CASSQGLARRTDTQYF. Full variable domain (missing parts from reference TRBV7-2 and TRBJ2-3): GAGVSQSPSNKVTEKGKDVELRCDPISGHTALYWYRQSLGQGLEFLIYFQGNSAPDKSGLPSDRFSAERTGGSVSTLTIQRTQQEDSAVYLCASSQGLARRTDTQYFGPGTRLTVL.

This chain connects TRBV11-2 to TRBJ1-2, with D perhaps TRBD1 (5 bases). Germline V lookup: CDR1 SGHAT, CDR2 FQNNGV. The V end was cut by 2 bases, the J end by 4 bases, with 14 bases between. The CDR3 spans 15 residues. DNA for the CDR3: TGTGCCAGCAGCTTAATAGGGGTGGGAATCTATGGCTACACCTTC. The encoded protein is CASSLIGVGIYGYTF.

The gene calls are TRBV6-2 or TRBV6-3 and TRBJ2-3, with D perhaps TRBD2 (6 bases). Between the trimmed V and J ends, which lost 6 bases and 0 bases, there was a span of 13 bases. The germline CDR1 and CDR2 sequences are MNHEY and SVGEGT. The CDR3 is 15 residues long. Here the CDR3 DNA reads TGTGCCAGCAGCGACGTAGGGACTAGCACAGATACGCAGTATTTT. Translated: CASSDVGTSTDTQYF.

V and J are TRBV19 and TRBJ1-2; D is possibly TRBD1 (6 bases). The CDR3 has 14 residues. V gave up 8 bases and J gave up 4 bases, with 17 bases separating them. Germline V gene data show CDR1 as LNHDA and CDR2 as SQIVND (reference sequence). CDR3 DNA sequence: TGTGCCAGTGGACAACAGGGAGAACCCTATGGCTACACCTTC. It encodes CASGQQGEPYGYTF.

The CDR3 DNA sequence: TGCGCCAGCAGTCGGGGGTATAGCACAGATACGCAGTATTTT. This translates into CASSRGYSTDTQYF. This sequence joins TRBV5-1 and TRBJ2-3; tentatively, D is TRBD2 (6 bases). The CDR3 is 14 residues long. The germline V and J ends were trimmed by 5 bases and 0 bases, with 10 bases remaining between them. Germline CDR1 reads SGHRS; CDR2 reads YFSETQ.

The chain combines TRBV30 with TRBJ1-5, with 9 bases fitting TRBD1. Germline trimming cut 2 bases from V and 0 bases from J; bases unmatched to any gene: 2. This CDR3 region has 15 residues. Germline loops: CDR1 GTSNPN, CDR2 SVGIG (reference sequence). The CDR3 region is CAWSPGQGSNQPQHF. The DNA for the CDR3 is TGTGCCTGGAGTCCGGGACAGGGTAGCAATCAGCCCCAGCATTTT. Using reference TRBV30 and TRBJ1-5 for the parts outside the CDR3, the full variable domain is SQTIHQWPATLVQPVGSPLSLECTVEGTSNPNLYWYRQAAGRGLQLLFYSVGIGQISSEVPQNLSASRPQDRQFILSSKKLLLSDSGFYLCAWSPGQGSNQPQHFGDGTRLSIL.

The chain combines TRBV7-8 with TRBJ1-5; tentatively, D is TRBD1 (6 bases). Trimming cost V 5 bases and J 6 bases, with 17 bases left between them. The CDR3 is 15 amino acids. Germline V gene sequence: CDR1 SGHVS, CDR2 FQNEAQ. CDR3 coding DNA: TGTGCCAGCAGCCTTACCCCTACAGGGAGTCAGCCCCAGCATTTT. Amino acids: CASSLTPTGSQPQHF.

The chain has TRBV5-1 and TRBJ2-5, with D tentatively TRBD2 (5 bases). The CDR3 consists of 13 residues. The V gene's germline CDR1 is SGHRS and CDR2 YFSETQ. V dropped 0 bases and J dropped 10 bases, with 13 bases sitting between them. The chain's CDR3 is CASSLEVGKNQYF. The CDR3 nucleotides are TGCGCCAGCAGCTTGGAAGTCGGGAAGAACCAGTACTTC.

DNA for the CDR3: TGTGCCAGCAGTGAACCGGGTAGGTGGGCCAGGGGTATTTATGGCTACACCTTC. It encodes CASSEPGRWARGIYGYTF. The chain has TRBV6-1 and TRBJ1-2, with a possible D match to TRBD1 (6 bases). Trimming took off 2 bases at V and 5 bases at J, with 24 bases between the two ends. CDR3 size: 18 residues. Germline V gives CDR1 MNHNS, CDR2 SASEGT.

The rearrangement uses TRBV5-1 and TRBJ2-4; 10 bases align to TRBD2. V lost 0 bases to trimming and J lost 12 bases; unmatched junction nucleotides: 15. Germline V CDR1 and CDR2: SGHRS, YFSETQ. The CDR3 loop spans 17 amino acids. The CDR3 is CASSLEIAGGTYGDQYF. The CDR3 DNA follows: TGCGCCAGCAGCTTGGAGATAGCGGGGGGAACCTATGGGGATCAGTACTTC.

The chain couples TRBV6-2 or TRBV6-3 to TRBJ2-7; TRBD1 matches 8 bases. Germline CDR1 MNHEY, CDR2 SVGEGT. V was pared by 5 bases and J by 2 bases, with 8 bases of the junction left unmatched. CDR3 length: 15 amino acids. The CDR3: CASSTPGQGTYEQYF. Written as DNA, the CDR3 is TGTGCCAGCAGTACCCCCGGACAGGGTACCTACGAGCAGTACTTC.

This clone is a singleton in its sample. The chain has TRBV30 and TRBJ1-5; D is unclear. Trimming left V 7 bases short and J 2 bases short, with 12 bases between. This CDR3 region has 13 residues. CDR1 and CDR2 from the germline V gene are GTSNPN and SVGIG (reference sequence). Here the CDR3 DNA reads TGTGCCTTTTCAGAGGGCGGCAATCAGCCCCAGCATTTT. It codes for CAFSEGGNQPQHF.

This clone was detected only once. CDR3 DNA sequence: TGCGCCAGCAGCCAAGTCCGACAGGGGGCGAACACAGATACGCAGTATTTT. It codes for CASSQVRQGANTDTQYF. J is TRBJ2-3 and V is TRBV4-1; 10 nucleotides line up with TRBD1. Trimming removed 1 base from V and 2 bases from J; junction bases left unmatched: 6. The CDR3 sequence is 17 residues long. Germline values: CDR1 MGHRA, CDR2 YSYEKL.

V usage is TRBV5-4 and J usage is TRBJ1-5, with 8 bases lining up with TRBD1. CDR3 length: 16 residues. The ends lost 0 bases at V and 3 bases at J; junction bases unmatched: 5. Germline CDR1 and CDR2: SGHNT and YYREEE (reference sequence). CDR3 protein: CASSLGGDRSNQPQHF. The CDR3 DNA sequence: TGTGCCAGCAGCTTGGGGGGGGACAGGTCCAATCAGCCCCAGCATTTT.

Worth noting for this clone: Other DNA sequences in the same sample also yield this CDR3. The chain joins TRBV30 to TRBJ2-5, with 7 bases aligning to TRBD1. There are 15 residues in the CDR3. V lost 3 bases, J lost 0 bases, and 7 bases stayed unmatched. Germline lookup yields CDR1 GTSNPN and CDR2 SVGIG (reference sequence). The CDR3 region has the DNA TGTGCCTGGAGCGCCGGACAGGCTTACCAAGAGACCCAGTACTTC. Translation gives CAWSAGQAYQETQYF.

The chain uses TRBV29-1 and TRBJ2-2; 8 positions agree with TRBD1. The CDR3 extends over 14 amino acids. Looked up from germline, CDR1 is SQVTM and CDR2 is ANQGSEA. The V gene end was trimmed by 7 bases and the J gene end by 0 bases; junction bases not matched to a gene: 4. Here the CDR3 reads CSAGQDANTGELFF. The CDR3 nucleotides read TGCAGCGCGGGACAGGACGCGAACACCGGGGAGCTGTTTTTT.

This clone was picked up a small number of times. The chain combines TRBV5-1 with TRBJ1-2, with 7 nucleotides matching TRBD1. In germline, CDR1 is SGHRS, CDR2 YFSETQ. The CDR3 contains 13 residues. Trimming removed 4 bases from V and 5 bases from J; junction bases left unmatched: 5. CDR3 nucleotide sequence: TGCGCCAGCAGCCCCGGGACAGCGTATGGCTACACCTTC. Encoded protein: CASSPGTAYGYTF.

CDR3 DNA sequence: TGTGCCAGCAGTGAGGTTAGCGGGGGGCCGGATACGCAGTATTTT. As protein: CASSEVSGGPDTQYF. The chain recombines TRBV6-1 with TRBJ2-3, with 10 bases aligning to TRBD2. The CDR3 is 15 residues long. V lost 3 bases to trimming and J lost 6 bases; unmatched junction nucleotides: 6. The V gene's germline CDR1 is MNHNS and CDR2 SASEGT.

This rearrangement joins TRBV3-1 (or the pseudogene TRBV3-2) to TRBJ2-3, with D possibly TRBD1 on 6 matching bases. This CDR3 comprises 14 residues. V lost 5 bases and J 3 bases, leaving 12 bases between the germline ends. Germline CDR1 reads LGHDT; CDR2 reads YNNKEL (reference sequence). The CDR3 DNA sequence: TGTGCCAGCAGCAGTCGCAGGGGAACAGATACGCAGTATTTT. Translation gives CASSSRRGTDTQYF.

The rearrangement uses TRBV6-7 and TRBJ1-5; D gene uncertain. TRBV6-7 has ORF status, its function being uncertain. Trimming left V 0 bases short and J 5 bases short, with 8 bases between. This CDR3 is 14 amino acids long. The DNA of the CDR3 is TGTGCCAGCAGTTACTCGGCACGTGATCAGCCCCAGCATTTT. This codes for CASSYSARDQPQHF.